This TCR beta chain was sequenced during a study of tumor-infiltrating lymphocytes in primary liver carcinoma. The authors made TCR beta cDNA from around 500 ng total RNA with a constant-region primer. ARM-PCR, slightly modified, supplied the TCR beta libraries through three nested multiplex PCR rounds. Two initial PCR rounds of roughly 10 cycles each paired TRBV1-TRBV30 forward primers with a C-beta reverse primer. TCRdb re-derived calls from the multiplex PCR reads in MiXCR, one entry per CDR3 protein. The sample has about 320,000 distinct CDR3 sequences; roughly 60% are singletons. Germline V gene lookup returns CDR1 MDHEN and CDR2 SYDVKM. The CDR3 runs 13 residues. This clonotype has at least ten counts. Its antigen is unidentified. The study, taken as a whole, reports: Paired tumor-adjacent and tumor-blood samples overlapped less than tumor region pairs did. Tumor specimens were characterized by a significantly higher top-250-clone fraction than blood (p = 0.039).

In addition to blood RNA drawn from unsorted whole blood, germline DNA was extracted. Prior to the surgical procedure, about 4 milliliters of peripheral blood were collected. The V and J genes are TRBV28 and TRBJ2-4; no clear D gene. The clonotype was recovered from a woman in her twenties or thirties with primary liver carcinoma and hepatitis B virus infection. The sequenced sample was peripheral blood. CDR3 bases: TGTGTCGTGGGCGAGTATACCAAAAACATTCAGTACTTC. It specifies CVVGEYTKNIQYF.